A single sample gave rise to the 12 T cell receptor beta chains below, sequenced in a study of blood T cell repertoires in COVID-19. Profiled with immunoSEQ multiplex PCR; TCRdb holds only in-frame clones, not every one. The sample lists about 120,000 clones, around 82% occurring once. The sequenced sample consisted of peripheral blood. The receptors derive from a human donor in a cohort sampled during active COVID-19.

V usage is TRBV5-6 and J usage is TRBJ2-7; D not certain. The germline V gene encodes CDR1 SGHDT and CDR2 YYEEEE. The CDR3 length is 14 residues. Between the trimmed V and J ends, which lost 2 bases and 4 bases, there was a span of 13 bases. The CDR3 region is CASSLLPGGYEQYF. CDR3 DNA: TGTGCCAGCAGCTTATTGCCGGGTGGATACGAGCAGTACTTC.

This clone was detected ten times or more. The rearrangement uses TRBV6-5 and TRBJ1-6, with D uncertain. CDR3 length: 15 residues. CDR1 and CDR2 from the germline V gene are MNHEY and SVGAGI. V was clipped by 2 bases and J by 7 bases, with 12 bases between them. The DNA for the CDR3 is TGTGCCAGCAGTTACGGCTCGGGGAAAAATTCACCCCTCCACTTT. Its translation: CASSYGSGKNSPLHF.

The chain carries TRBV3-1 (or the pseudogene TRBV3-2) and TRBJ2-5, with 8 bases lining up with TRBD2. The V gene end was trimmed by 4 bases and the J gene end by 3 bases; junction bases not matched to a gene: 4. The CDR3 has 14 amino acids. CDR1 LGHDT and CDR2 YNNKEL come from the germline V gene (reference sequence). The chain's CDR3 is CASSRTTSEETQYF. Here the CDR3 DNA reads TGTGCCAGCAGCCGAACGACTAGCGAAGAGACCCAGTACTTC.

This chain connects TRBV11-2 to TRBJ2-3; 7 nucleotides align to TRBD1. V lost 5 bases to trimming and J lost 3 bases; unmatched junction nucleotides: 11. This CDR3 has 16 amino acids. Germline CDR1 SGHAT, CDR2 FQNNGV. The DNA of the CDR3 is TGTGCCAGCAGCCCGGGGACAGCCAGTCTAACAGATACGCAGTATTTT. This encodes CASSPGTASLTDTQYF.

The rearrangement joins TRBV7-2 to TRBJ1-2; 7 bases map to TRBD1. V was pared by 1 base and J by 14 bases, with 7 bases of the junction left unmatched. The germline CDR1 and CDR2 sequences are SGHTA and FQGNSA. The CDR3 contains 12 residues. CDR3 loop: CASSLETGSGTF. CDR3 sequence (DNA): TGTGCCAGCAGCTTAGAGACAGGGAGTGGGACCTTC. The variable domain in full, with the rest retrieved from reference TRBV7-2 and TRBJ1-2, is GAGVSQSPSNKVTEKGKDVELRCDPISGHTALYWYRQSLGQGLEFLIYFQGNSAPDKSGLPSDRFSAERTGGSVSTLTIQRTQQEDSAVYLCASSLETGSGTFGSGTRLTVV.

In this sample, this clone turned up a few times. J is TRBJ2-5 and V is TRBV7-2; TRBD1 matches 7 bases. Trimming cost V 8 bases and J 1 base; bases outside gene matches: 1. Germline V gene sequence: CDR1 SGHTA, CDR2 FQGNSA. The CDR3 runs to 12 residues. This CDR3 reads CASRDSQETQYF. The CDR3 DNA reads as TGTGCCAGCCGGGACAGCCAAGAGACCCAGTACTTC.

The chain recombines TRBV20-1 with TRBJ1-5; 7 bases agree with TRBD1. This CDR3 has 13 amino acids. The V gene's germline CDR1 is DFQATT and CDR2 SNEGSKA (reference sequence). With 3 bases clipped from V and 5 bases from J, the junction kept 4 bases outside the gene matches. The CDR3 reads CSASQGGDQPQHF. The CDR3 bases are TGCAGTGCTAGTCAAGGGGGCGATCAGCCCCAGCATTTT.

The chain links TRBV19 to TRBJ2-7; tentatively, D is TRBD2 (7 bases). Trimming removed 4 bases from V and 0 bases from J, with 13 bases in between. This CDR3 has 15 amino acids. CDR1 and CDR2 (germline): LNHDA, SQIVND (reference sequence). CDR3 bases: TGTGCCAGTAGTACCCCGGGGGGCCTCTCCTACGAGCAGTACTTC. As protein: CASSTPGGLSYEQYF.

This clone appeared a single time. The V call is TRBV6-1, the J call TRBJ2-2; TRBD1 agrees at 8 bases. V shed 2 bases and J 4 bases; nucleotides not matched to a gene: 6. The CDR3 runs to 16 residues. From germline, CDR1 is MNHNS and CDR2 SASEGT. The CDR3 DNA reads TGTGCCAGCAGTGAAAACAGGGGGTTCTCCACCGGGGAGCTGTTTTTT. Translation: CASSENRGFSTGELFF.

The chain employs TRBV5-4 and TRBJ2-5, with 9 bases matching TRBD2. V shed 6 bases, J shed 5 bases, and the junction held 11 bases outside the gene matches. The germline V gene encodes CDR1 SGHNT and CDR2 YYREEE (reference sequence). The CDR3 contains 15 residues. CDR3 sequence: CASTPAGGPTETQYF. CDR3 coding DNA: TGTGCCAGCACTCCGGCGGGGGGGCCGACGGAGACCCAGTACTTC.

V is TRBV2 and J is TRBJ2-5; D is undetermined. The CDR3 consists of 13 residues. Trimming left V 1 base short and J 9 bases short, with 12 bases between. Germline CDR1 reads SNHLY; CDR2 reads FYNNEI. The CDR3 DNA reads TGTGCCAGCAGTGAAGATGTCCAACGGGCCCAGTACTTC. Translating gives CASSEDVQRAQYF.

The chain joins TRBV7-2 to TRBJ2-1, with 11 bases that match TRBD2. The CDR3 has 17 amino acids. The germline V gene encodes CDR1 SGHTA and CDR2 FQGNSA. V gave up 7 bases and J gave up 4 bases; unmatched junction bases: 12. This chain's CDR3 is CASTEGSLAGGYNEQFF. The CDR3 region has the DNA TGTGCCAGCACCGAAGGATCCTTAGCGGGGGGGTACAATGAGCAGTTCTTC.